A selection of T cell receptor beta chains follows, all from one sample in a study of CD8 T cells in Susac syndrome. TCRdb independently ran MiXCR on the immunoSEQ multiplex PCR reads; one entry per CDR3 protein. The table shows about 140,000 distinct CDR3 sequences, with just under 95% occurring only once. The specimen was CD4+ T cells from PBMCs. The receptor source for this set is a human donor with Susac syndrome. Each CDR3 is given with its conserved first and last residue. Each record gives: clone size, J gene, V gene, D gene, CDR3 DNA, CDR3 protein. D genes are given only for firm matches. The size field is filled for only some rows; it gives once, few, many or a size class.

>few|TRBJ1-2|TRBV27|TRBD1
TGTGCCAGCAGTTTGAGACAGGGTCTTGGCTACACCTTC
CASSLRQGLGYTF
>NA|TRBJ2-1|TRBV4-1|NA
TGCGCCAGCACTCCACAGGGCTCATACAATGAGCAGTTCTTC
CASTPQGSYNEQFF
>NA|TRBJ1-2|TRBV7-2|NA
TGTGCCAGCAGCTTAGACGGAGCGAGGAGTGGCTACACCTTC
CASSLDGARSGYTF
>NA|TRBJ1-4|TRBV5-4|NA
TGTGCCAGCAGGCCGGGTCGTACGGGGGAAAAACTGTTTTTT
CASRPGRTGEKLFF
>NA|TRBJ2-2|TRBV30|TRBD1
TGTGCCTGGAGTGCACAGGGGGCAGGGGAGCTGTTTTTT
CAWSAQGAGELFF
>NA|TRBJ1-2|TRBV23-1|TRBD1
TGCGCCAGCACCAACCGGGACAGGGAGTTCTACACCTTC
CASTNRDREFYTF
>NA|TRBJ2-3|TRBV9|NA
TGTGCCAGCAGCGTAGATGCGCGGGGCTCAGATACGCAGTATTTT
CASSVDARGSDTQYF
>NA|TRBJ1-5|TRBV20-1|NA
TGCAGTGCTCGCAGCGGGAATAGCAATCAGCCCCAGCATTTT
CSARSGNSNQPQHF
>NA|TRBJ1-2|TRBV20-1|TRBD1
TGCAGTGCTAGAGACCCAGGGGGCGCGTCCCGTGATAACTATGGCTACACCTTC
CSARDPGGASRDNYGYTF
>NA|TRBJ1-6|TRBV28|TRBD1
TGTGCCAGCAGTTTTACAACAGGGGGGAATTCACCCCTCCACTTT
CASSFTTGGNSPLHF
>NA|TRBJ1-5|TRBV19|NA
TGTGCCAGTACCGACGCGAAAGAGGGAAGCAATCAGCCCCAGCATTTT
CASTDAKEGSNQPQHF
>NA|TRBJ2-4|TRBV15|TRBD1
TGTGCCACCAGCAGAGATGGGACAGGTCTAGCCAAAAACATTCAGTACTTC
CATSRDGTGLAKNIQYF
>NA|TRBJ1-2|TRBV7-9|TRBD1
TGTGCCAGCAGGGAGGGGACAGGAGATTCGAATGGCTACACCTTC
CASREGTGDSNGYTF
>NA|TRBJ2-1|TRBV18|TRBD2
TGTGCCAGCTCACCTCGGACTAGCGGGACCACCTCCTACAATGAGCAGTTCTTC
CASSPRTSGTTSYNEQFF
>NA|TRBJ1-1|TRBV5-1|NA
TGCGCCAGCAGCTCCAGCGGACTGAACACTGAAGCTTTCTTT
CASSSSGLNTEAFF
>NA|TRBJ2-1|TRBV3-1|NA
TGTGCCAGCAGCCAGGCTGGGGGCAGGGTGAATGAGCAGTTCTTC
CASSQAGGRVNEQFF
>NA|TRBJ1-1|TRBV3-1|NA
TGTGCCAGCAGCCAAGTGGGGAGAGAAGCTTTCTTT
CASSQVGREAFF
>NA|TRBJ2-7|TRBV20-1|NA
TGCAGTGCTCCGGCGGGAGGACAGGACGAGCAGTACTTC
CSAPAGGQDEQYF
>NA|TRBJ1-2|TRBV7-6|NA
TGTGCCAGCAGCCCCACCGACAGGACCTATGGCTACACCTTC
CASSPTDRTYGYTF
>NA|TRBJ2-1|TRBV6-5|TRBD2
TGTGCCAGCAGTCAGGGACTAGCAGACAATGAGCAGTTCTTC
CASSQGLADNEQFF
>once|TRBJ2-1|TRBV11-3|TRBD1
TGTGCCAGCAGCCCGAAAACGGCGACAGGGGGCCACAATGAGCAGTTCTTC
CASSPKTATGGHNEQFF
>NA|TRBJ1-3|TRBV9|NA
TGTGCCAGCAGCGTAGAGCCAGAGACCTCTGGAAACACCATATATTTT
CASSVEPETSGNTIYF
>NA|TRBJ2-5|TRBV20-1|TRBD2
TGCAGTGCGCTAGCGGTACAAGAGACCCAGTACTTC
CSALAVQETQYF
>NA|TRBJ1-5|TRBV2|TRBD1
TGTGCCAGCAGTTGGGGGACAGGGAATCAGCCCCAGCATTTT
CASSWGTGNQPQHF
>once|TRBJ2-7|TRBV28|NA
TGTGCCAGCAGGGGACACAATCCCTACGAGCAGTACTTC
CASRGHNPYEQYF
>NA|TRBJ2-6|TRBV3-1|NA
TGTGCCAGCATAGGGGACGGGGCCAACGTCCTGACTTTC
CASIGDGANVLTF
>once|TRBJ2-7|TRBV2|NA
TGTGCCAGCAGTGAGCGCGGGGTAACCTACGAGCAGTACTTC
CASSERGVTYEQYF
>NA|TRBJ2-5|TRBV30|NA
TGTGCCTGGGTCGATCTGGAGACCCAGTACTTC
CAWVDLETQYF
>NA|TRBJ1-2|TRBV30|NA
TGTGCCTGGACTCGAAGGGATCACTATGGCTACACCTTC
CAWTRRDHYGYTF
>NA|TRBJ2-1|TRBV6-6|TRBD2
TGTGCCAGCAGCAGACCTCAACTAGCGGGGGACAATGAGCAGTTCTTC
CASSRPQLAGDNEQFF
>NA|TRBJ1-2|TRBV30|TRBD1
TGTGCCTGGAGTGGCAGGGGGCATGGGAGCTATGGCTACACCTTC
CAWSGRGHGSYGYTF
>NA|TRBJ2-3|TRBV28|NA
TGTGCCAGCAGTTCCCCAACGACCGAGACTAGCACAGATACGCAGTATTTT
CASSSPTTETSTDTQYF
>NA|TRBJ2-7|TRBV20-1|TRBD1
TGCAGTGCCCGGGACAGGGTTTACGAGCAGTACTTC
CSARDRVYEQYF
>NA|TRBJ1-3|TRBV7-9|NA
TGTGCCAGCAGCGCACAGGGATCTGGAAACACCATATATTTT
CASSAQGSGNTIYF
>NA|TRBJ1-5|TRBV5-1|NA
TGCGCCAGCAGCTTGGGAGACCTAGACCCTTATAGCAATCAGCCCCAGCATTTT
CASSLGDLDPYSNQPQHF
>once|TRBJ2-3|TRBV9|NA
TGTGCCAGCAGCGTAGGACACCCTACTAGCACAGATACGCAGTATTTT
CASSVGHPTSTDTQYF
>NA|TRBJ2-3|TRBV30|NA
TGTGCCTGGATTCGTATACGCACAGATACGCAGTATTTT
CAWIRIRTDTQYF
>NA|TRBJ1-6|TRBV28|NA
TGTGCCAGCAGTTTGACAAAAAATTCACCCCTCCACTTT
CASSLTKNSPLHF
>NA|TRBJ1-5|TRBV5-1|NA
TGCGCCAGCAGCTTGGCTGTTAATCAGCCCCAGCATTTT
CASSLAVNQPQHF
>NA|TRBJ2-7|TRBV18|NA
TGTGCCAGCTCATTGACAGGTACCTACGAGCAGTACTTC
CASSLTGTYEQYF
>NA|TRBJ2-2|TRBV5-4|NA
TGTGCCAGCAGCACTAAGCGGGCAAACACCGGGGAGCTGTTTTTT
CASSTKRANTGELFF